The entry that follows covers one T cell receptor (beta chain) sequence. TCRdb keeps only in-frame clones here, not all; method: immunoSEQ multiplex PCR. This table has 120,000 to 150,000 clones, approximately 80% appearing once. These data belong to a study of PD-1 blockade in classical Hodgkin lymphoma. Exposure to brentuximab vedotin varied, and each patient had relapsed following autologous stem cell transplantation. Between the trimmed V and J ends, which lost 2 bases and 2 bases, there was a span of 20 bases. This CDR3 contains 17 residues. This clonotype was sampled from a human donor with classical Hodgkin lymphoma. This rearrangement joins TRBV5-3 to TRBJ2-7; D possibly matches TRBD1 or TRBD2 (5 bases each). TRBV5-3 is assigned to the ORF class and has an uncertain function. Here the sequenced sample was peripheral blood mononuclear cells (PBMCs), taken before the second cycle of nivolumab. The DNA for the CDR3 is TGTGCCAGAAGCTTTACCCCCCTACGGGACGTAACCTACGAGCAGTACTTC. This codes for CARSFTPLRDVTYEQYF.